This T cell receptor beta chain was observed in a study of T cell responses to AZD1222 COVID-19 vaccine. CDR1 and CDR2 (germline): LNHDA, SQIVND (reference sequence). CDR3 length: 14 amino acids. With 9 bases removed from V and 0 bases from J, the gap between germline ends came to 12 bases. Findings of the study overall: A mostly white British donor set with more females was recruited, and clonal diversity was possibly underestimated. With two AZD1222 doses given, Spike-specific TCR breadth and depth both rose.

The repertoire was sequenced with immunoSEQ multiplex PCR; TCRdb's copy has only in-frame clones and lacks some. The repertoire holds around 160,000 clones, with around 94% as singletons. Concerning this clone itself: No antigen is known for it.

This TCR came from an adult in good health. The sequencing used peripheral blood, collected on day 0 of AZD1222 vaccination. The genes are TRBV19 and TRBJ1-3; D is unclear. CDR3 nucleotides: TGTGCCAGCTCCCCCGGGAGCTCTGGAAACACCATATATTTT. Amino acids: CASSPGSSGNTIYF.